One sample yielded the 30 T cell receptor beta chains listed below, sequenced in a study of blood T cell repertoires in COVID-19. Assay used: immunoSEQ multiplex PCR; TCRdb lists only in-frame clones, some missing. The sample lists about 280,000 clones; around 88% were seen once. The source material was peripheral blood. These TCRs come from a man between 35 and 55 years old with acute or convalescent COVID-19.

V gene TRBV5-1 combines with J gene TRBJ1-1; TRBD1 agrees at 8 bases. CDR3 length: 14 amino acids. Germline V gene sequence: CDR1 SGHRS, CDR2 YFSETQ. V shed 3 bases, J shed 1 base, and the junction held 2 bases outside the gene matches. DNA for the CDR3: TGCGCCAGCAGCTCCGGGACAGGGAACACTGAAGCTTTCTTT. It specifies CASSSGTGNTEAFF.

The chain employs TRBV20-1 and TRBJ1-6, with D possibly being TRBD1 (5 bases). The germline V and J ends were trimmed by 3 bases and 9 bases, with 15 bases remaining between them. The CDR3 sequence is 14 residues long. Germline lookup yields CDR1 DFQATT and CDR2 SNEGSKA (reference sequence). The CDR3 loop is CSASALGVGSPLHF. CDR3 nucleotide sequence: TGCAGTGCTAGTGCATTAGGGGTTGGTTCACCCCTCCACTTT.

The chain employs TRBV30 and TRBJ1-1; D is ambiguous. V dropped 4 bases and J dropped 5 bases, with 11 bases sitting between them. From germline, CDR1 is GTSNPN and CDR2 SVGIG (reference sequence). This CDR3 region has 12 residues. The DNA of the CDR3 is TGTGCCTGGAAAAGACCGGGGACTGAAGCTTTCTTT. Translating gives CAWKRPGTEAFF.

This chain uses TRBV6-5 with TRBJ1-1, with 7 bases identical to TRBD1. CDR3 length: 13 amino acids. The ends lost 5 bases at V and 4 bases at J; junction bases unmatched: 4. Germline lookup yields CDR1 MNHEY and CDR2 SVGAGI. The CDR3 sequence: CASSTQGTTEAFF. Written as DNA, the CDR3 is TGTGCCAGCAGTACACAGGGGACCACTGAAGCTTTCTTT.

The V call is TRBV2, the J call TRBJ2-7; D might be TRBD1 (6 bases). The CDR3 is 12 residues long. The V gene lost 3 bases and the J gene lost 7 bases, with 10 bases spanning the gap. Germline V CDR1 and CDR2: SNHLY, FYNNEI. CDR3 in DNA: TGTGCCAGCAGTGATTCAGGGGTTGAGCAGTACTTC. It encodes CASSDSGVEQYF.

The CDR3 loop is CASSPTRPALGTQYF. Here the CDR3 DNA reads TGTGCCAGCAGCCCAACTAGGCCGGCGTTGGGTACGCAGTATTTT. The rearrangement uses TRBV6-5 and TRBJ2-3, with a possible D match to TRBD2 (5 bases). Germline CDR1 is MNHEY and CDR2 is SVGAGI. The CDR3 spans 15 residues. With 6 bases removed from V and 8 bases from J, the gap between germline ends came to 21 bases.

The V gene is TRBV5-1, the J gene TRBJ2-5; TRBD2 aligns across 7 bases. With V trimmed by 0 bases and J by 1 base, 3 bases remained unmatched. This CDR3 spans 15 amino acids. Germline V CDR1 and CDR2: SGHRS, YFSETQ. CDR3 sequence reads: CASSLVSSGQETQYF. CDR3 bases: TGCGCCAGCAGCTTGGTGTCTAGCGGCCAAGAGACCCAGTACTTC.

The CDR3 region has the DNA TGTGCCAGTAGTATAGGCCCGGTCTTGAACTATGGCTACACCTTC. It codes for CASSIGPVLNYGYTF. The V call is TRBV19, the J call TRBJ1-2; D gene unclear. Germline loops: CDR1 LNHDA, CDR2 SQIVND (reference sequence). The CDR3 is 15 residues long. Trimming removed 1 base at V and 2 bases at J, with 11 bases between. Supplemented by reference TRBV19 and TRBJ1-2, the full variable domain reads DGGITQSPKYLFRKEGQNVTLSCEQNLNHDAMYWYRQDPGQGLRLIYYSQIVNDFQKGDIAEGYSVSREKKESFPLTVTSAQKNPTAFYLCASSIGPVLNYGYTFGSGTRLTVV.

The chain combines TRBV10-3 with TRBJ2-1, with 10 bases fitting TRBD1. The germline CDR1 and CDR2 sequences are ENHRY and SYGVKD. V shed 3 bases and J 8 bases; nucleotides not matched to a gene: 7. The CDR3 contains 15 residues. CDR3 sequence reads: CAISEEDRGDDEQFF. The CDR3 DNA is TGTGCCATCAGTGAAGAGGACAGGGGGGACGATGAGCAGTTCTTC.

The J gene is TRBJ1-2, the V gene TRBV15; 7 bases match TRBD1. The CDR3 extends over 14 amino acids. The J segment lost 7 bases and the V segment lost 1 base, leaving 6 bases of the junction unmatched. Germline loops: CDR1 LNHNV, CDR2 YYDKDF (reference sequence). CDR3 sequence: CATSRGGQASGYTF. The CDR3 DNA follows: TGTGCCACCAGCAGAGGAGGACAGGCTAGTGGCTACACCTTC.

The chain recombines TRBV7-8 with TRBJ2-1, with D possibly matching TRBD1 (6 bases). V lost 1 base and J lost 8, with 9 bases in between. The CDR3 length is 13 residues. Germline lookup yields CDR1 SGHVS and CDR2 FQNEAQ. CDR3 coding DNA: TGTGCCAGCAGCTTAGACAGGGCCTATGAGCAGTTCTTC. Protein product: CASSLDRAYEQFF. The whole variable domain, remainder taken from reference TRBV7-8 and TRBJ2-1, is GAGVSQSPRYKVAKRGQDVALRCDPISGHVSLFWYQQALGQGPEFLTYFQNEAQLDKSGLPSDRFFAERPEGSVSTLKIQRTQQEDSAVYLCASSLDRAYEQFFGPGTRLTVL.

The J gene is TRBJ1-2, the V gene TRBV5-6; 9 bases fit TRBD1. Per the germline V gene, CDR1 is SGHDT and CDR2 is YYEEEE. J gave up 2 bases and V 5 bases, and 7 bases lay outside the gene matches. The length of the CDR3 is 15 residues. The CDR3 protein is CASRSGQGRNYGYTF. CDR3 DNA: TGTGCCAGCAGATCCGGACAGGGGCGAAACTATGGCTACACCTTC.

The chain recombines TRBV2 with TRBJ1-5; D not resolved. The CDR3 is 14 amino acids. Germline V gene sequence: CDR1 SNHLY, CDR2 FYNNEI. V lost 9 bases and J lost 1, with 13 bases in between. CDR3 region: CARGDMGSNQPQHF. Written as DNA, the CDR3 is TGTGCCAGGGGAGACATGGGCAGCAATCAGCCCCAGCATTTT.

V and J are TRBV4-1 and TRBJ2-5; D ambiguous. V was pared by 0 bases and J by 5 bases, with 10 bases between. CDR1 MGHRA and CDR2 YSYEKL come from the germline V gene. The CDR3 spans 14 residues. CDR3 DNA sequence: TGCGCCAGCAGCCAAGATGCTGGCTGGGAGACCCAGTACTTC. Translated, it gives CASSQDAGWETQYF.

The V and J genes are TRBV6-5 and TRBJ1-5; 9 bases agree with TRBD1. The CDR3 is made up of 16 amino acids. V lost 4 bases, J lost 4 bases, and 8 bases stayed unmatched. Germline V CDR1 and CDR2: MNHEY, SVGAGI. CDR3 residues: CASSFGQGIRNQPQHF. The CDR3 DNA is TGTGCCAGCAGTTTCGGACAGGGGATAAGGAATCAGCCCCAGCATTTT.

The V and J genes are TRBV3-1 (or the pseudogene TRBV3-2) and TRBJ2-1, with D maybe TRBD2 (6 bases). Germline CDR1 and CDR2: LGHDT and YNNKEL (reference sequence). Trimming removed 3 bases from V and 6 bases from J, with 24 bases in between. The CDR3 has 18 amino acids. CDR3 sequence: CASSQAGWKLQVVNEQFF. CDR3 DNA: TGTGCCAGCAGCCAGGCGGGGTGGAAGCTTCAGGTTGTCAATGAGCAGTTCTTC.

CDR3 protein: CASSAFVVQRETEAFF. CDR3 nucleotides: TGTGCCAGCAGCGCGTTCGTGGTTCAGAGGGAAACTGAAGCTTTCTTT. The gene calls are TRBV11-3 and TRBJ1-1; the D is unclear. The CDR3 consists of 16 residues. Trimming removed 5 bases from V and 5 bases from J, with 21 bases in between. CDR1 is SGHNT and CDR2 is YENEEA in the germline V gene.

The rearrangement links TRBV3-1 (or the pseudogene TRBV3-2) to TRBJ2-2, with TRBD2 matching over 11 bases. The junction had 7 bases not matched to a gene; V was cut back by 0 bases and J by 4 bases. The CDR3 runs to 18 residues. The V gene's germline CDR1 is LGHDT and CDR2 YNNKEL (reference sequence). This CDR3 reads CASSQDLPTSGVTGELFF. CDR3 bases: TGTGCCAGCAGCCAAGACCTGCCGACTAGCGGGGTCACCGGGGAGCTGTTTTTT.

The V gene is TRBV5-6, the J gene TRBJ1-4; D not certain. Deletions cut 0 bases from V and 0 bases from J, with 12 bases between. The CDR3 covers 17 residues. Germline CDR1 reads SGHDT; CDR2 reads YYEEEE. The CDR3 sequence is CASSLVGSSATNEKLFF. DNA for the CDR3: TGTGCCAGCAGCTTGGTAGGGAGTTCTGCAACTAATGAAAAACTGTTTTTT.

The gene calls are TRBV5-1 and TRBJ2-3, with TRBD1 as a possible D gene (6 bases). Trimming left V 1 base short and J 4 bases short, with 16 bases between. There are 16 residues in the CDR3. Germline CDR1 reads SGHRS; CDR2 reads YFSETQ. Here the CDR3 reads CASSLTGPTGADTQYF. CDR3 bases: TGCGCCAGCAGCTTGACAGGGCCAACCGGGGCAGATACGCAGTATTTT.

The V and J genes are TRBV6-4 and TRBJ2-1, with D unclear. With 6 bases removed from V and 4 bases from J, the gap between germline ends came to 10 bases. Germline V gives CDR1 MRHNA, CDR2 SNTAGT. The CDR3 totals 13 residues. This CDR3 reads CASSYTPYNEQFF. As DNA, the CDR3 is TGTGCCAGCAGCTATACTCCTTACAATGAGCAGTTCTTC.

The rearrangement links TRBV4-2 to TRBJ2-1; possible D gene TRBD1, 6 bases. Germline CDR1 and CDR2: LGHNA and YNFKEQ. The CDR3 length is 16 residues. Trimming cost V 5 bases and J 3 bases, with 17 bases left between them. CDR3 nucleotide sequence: TGTGCCAGCAGCGCCGGTAAGGACAGCTACTACAATGAGCAGTTCTTC. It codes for CASSAGKDSYYNEQFF.

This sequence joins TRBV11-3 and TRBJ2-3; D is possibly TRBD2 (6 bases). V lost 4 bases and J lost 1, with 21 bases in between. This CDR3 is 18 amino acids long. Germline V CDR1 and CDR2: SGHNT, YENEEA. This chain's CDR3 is CASSSGGGISGGTDTQYF. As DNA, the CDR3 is TGTGCCAGCAGCTCCGGTGGGGGAATTAGCGGCGGCACAGATACGCAGTATTTT.

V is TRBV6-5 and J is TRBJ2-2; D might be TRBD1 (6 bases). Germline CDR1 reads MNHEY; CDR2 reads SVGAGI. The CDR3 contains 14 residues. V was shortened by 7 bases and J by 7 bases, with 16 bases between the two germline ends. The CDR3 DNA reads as TGTGCCAGCAACTTCAGGGGTTGGAACGGGGAGCTGTTTTTT. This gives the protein CASNFRGWNGELFF.

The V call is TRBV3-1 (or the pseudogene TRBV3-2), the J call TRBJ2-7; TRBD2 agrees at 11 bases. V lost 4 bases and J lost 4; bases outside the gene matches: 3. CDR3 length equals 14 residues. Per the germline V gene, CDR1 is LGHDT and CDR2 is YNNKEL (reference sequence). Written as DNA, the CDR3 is TGTGCCAGCAGCCTTGGACTAGCGGGTTACGAGCAGTACTTC. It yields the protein CASSLGLAGYEQYF.

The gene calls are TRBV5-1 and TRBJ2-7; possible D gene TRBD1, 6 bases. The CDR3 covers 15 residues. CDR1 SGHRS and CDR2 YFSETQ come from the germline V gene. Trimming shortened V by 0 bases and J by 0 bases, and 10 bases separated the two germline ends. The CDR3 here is CASSLGQVSSYEQYF. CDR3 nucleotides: TGCGCCAGCAGCTTGGGACAGGTTAGCTCCTACGAGCAGTACTTC.

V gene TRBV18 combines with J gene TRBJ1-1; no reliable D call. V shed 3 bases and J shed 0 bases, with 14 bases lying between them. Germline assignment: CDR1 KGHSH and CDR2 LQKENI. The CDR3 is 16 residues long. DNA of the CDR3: TGTGCCAGCTCACCTAGGCAGGCCGTCATGAACACTGAAGCTTTCTTT. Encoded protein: CASSPRQAVMNTEAFF.

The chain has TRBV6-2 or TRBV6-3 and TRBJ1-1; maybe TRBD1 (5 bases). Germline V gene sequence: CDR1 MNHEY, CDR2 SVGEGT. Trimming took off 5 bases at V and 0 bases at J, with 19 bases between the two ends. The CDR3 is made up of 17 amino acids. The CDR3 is CASSPRTNSLMNTEAFF. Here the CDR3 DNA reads TGTGCCAGCAGTCCCAGGACAAATTCTCTCATGAACACTGAAGCTTTCTTT.

CDR3 nucleotide sequence: TGTGCCAGCAGCGGATCCCTCACTAGCGTCGTCTACGAGCAGTACTTC. As protein: CASSGSLTSVVYEQYF. The chain recombines TRBV11-2 with TRBJ2-7, with 7 bases fitting TRBD2. The V gene's germline CDR1 is SGHAT and CDR2 FQNNGV. This CDR3 is 16 amino acids long. Trimming cost V 5 bases and J 3 bases; bases outside gene matches: 13.

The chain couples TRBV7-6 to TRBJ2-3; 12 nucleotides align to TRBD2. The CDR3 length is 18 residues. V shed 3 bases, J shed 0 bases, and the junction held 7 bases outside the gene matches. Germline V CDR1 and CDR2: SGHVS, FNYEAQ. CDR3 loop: CASSLPSGTSGSTDTQYF. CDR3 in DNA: TGTGCCAGCAGCTTGCCCTCCGGGACTAGCGGGAGCACAGATACGCAGTATTTT.